These 17 T cell receptor beta chains were sequenced from one sample in a study of shared clonotypes between healthy human individuals. Positive CCR7 selection of CD45RO-negative cells yielded the naive CD8 cells, and terminally differentiated effector memory CD45RA+ cells were excluded. The table came from immunoSEQ multiplex PCR; TCRdb's copy has only in-frame clones and leaves some out. This table holds fewer than 1 million clones, 90% to 98% found once. The sample was naive CD8+ T cells sorted from blood. All receptors derive from a man aged 30-40 years in good health.

The table lists this clone with a count of one. The chain uses TRBV5-4 and TRBJ2-5; no reliable D call. Trimming took 0 bases from V and 3 from J, leaving 3 bases between them. In germline, CDR1 is SGHNT, CDR2 YYREEE (reference sequence). The CDR3 spans 12 residues. The CDR3 coding sequence is TGTGCCAGCAGCTTGGCGGAAGAGACCCAGTACTTC. Its protein is CASSLAEETQYF.

The CDR3 region has the DNA TGTGCCAGCAGTCCGCTAGGACGGGGGGGCAATGAGCAGTTCTTC. This translates into CASSPLGRGGNEQFF. The rearrangement links TRBV2 to TRBJ2-1, with TRBD2 matching 8 bases. CDR1 and CDR2 from the germline V gene are SNHLY and FYNNEI. Trimming cost V 5 bases and J 6 bases; bases outside gene matches: 9. This CDR3 has 15 residues.

Points on this clone: Other nucleotide sequences from this sample produce the same CDR3. The chain couples TRBV5-1 to TRBJ2-3; 10 bases map to TRBD2. V was pared by 2 bases and J by 0 bases, with 3 bases of the junction left unmatched. CDR3 length: 16 residues. Germline values: CDR1 SGHRS, CDR2 YFSETQ. The CDR3: CASSLRLAGSTDTQYF. The CDR3 coding sequence is TGCGCCAGCAGCTTAAGACTAGCGGGCAGCACAGATACGCAGTATTTT.

The chain links TRBV28 to TRBJ1-2; 7 nucleotides agree with TRBD1. The CDR3 is made up of 11 amino acids. Germline V gene lookup returns CDR1 MDHEN and CDR2 SYDVKM. V shed 8 bases, J shed 3 bases, and the junction held 0 bases outside the gene matches. This chain's CDR3 is CASQGDYGYTF. The DNA for the CDR3 is TGTGCCAGCCAGGGGGACTATGGCTACACCTTC.

The gene calls are TRBV6-5 and TRBJ2-7, with TRBD1 matching 8 bases. Germline V gene sequence: CDR1 MNHEY, CDR2 SVGAGI. The CDR3 runs 15 residues. Trimming cost V 6 bases and J 1 base; bases outside gene matches: 8. CDR3 bases: TGTGCCAGCAGCCTCGGACAGGGCCAATCCTACGAGCAGTACTTC. Residues: CASSLGQGQSYEQYF.

This chain joins TRBV4-2 and TRBJ2-1, with 13 bases that match TRBD2. Germline V gives CDR1 LGHNA, CDR2 YNFKEQ. J was trimmed by 6 bases and V by 2 bases; bases with no gene match: 4. There are 16 residues in the CDR3. The CDR3 protein is CASSQIGLAGANEQFF. The CDR3 DNA is TGTGCCAGCAGCCAAATTGGACTAGCGGGAGCCAATGAGCAGTTCTTC.

This rearrangement joins TRBV21-1 to TRBJ2-7. TRBV21-1 is a known pseudogene. The CDR3 has 14 residues. The CDR3 protein is CASSKIGGAGEQYF. The CDR3 coding sequence is TGTGCCAGCAGCAAAATCGGGGGCGCAGGTGAGCAGTACTTC.

This chain links TRBV6-5 with TRBJ2-7; the D call may be TRBD1 or TRBD2 (5 bases each). The CDR3 sequence is 14 residues long. The ends were cut back, 0 bases at V and 2 bases at J, with 8 bases in the middle. Looked up from germline, CDR1 is MNHEY and CDR2 is SVGAGI. Written as DNA, the CDR3 is TGTGCCAGCAGTTACTCGGGACGGACCTACGAGCAGTACTTC. This translates into CASSYSGRTYEQYF.

The V gene is TRBV25-1, the J gene TRBJ2-3; 9 positions agree with TRBD1. The germline V gene has CDR1 MGHDK and CDR2 SYGVNS. The CDR3 extends over 18 amino acids. The V and J ends lost 5 bases and 2 bases, in that order; junction bases with no gene match: 14. The CDR3 here is CASSLLDRGLIPTDTQYF. CDR3 nucleotide sequence: TGTGCCAGCAGTCTCCTGGACAGGGGCCTTATTCCCACAGATACGCAGTATTTT.

J is TRBJ2-7 and V is TRBV7-6, with D possibly matching TRBD2 (6 bases). The CDR3 has 13 amino acids. Germline loops: CDR1 SGHVS, CDR2 FNYEAQ. The V end was cut by 3 bases, the J end by 2 bases, with 8 bases between. CDR3 coding DNA: TGTGCCAGCAGCTTGGGGGGACCCTACGAGCAGTACTTC. Its translation is CASSLGGPYEQYF.

This rearrangement joins TRBV2 to TRBJ2-7, with 9 positions matching TRBD2. Germline V CDR1 and CDR2: SNHLY, FYNNEI. The CDR3 has 16 amino acids. V trimming: 10 bases; J trimming: 1 base; junction bases outside the gene matches: 14. The CDR3 sequence: CATRRGGRGFSYEQYF. Written as DNA, the CDR3 is TGTGCCACACGACGGGGCGGGAGGGGTTTTTCCTACGAGCAGTACTTC.

The gene calls are TRBV5-1 and TRBJ2-1; 14 nucleotides align to TRBD2. Looked up from germline, CDR1 is SGHRS and CDR2 is YFSETQ. The CDR3 is made up of 21 amino acids. Unmatched junction bases numbered 16, after V lost 4 bases and J lost 1 base. CDR3 bases: TGCGCCAGCAGCCGGGGACTAGCGGGAGCTCTTATATTGGGTTCCTACAATGAGCAGTTCTTC. This codes for CASSRGLAGALILGSYNEQFF.

The chain recombines TRBV2 with TRBJ1-2, with D perhaps matching TRBD1 (5 bases). Germline-derived CDR1 and CDR2 are SNHLY and FYNNEI. V was trimmed by 5 bases and J by 2 bases, leaving 18 bases between them. This CDR3 spans 16 amino acids. Here the CDR3 reads CASSPGTIVLNYGYTF. DNA for the CDR3: TGTGCCAGCAGTCCCGGGACGATAGTCTTAAACTATGGCTACACCTTC.

V and J are TRBV2 and TRBJ2-7, with D perhaps assigned TRBD1 or TRBD2 (5 bases each). Germline CDR1 and CDR2: SNHLY and FYNNEI. Trimming stripped 6 bases from V and 1 base from J, with 16 bases between. This CDR3 contains 15 residues. The CDR3 region is CASRTRDGLSYEQYF. CDR3 DNA sequence: TGTGCCAGCAGGACCCGGGACGGACTTTCCTACGAGCAGTACTTC.

This clone appeared once. This chain links TRBV6-1 with TRBJ2-7; 10 positions match TRBD1. CDR1 MNHNS and CDR2 SASEGT come from the germline V gene. The CDR3 totals 15 residues. With V trimmed by 6 bases and J by 2 bases, 7 bases remained unmatched. The CDR3 is CASRSMGTGAYEQYF. CDR3 bases: TGTGCCAGCAGGTCAATGGGGACAGGGGCCTACGAGCAGTACTTC.

This rearrangement joins TRBV27 to TRBJ2-5, with a tentative D call TRBD2 (5 bases). Between the trimmed V and J ends, which lost 6 bases and 2 bases, there was a span of 10 bases. The CDR3 is made up of 13 amino acids. Germline lookup yields CDR1 MNHEY and CDR2 SMNVEV (reference sequence). The CDR3, as DNA: TGTGCCAGCAGCCAGGACTTTCAAGAGACCCAGTACTTC. Amino acid sequence: CASSQDFQETQYF.

This clone was recorded once. CDR3 sequence reads: CASKSQVGASGANVLTF. The CDR3 DNA sequence: TGTGCCAGCAAATCACAGGTGGGGGCCTCTGGGGCCAACGTCCTGACTTTC. V is TRBV21-1 and J is TRBJ2-6; TRBD1 was called by the table and not checked on the DNA. TRBV21-1 is a documented pseudogene. This CDR3 has 17 residues.